The 10 T cell receptor beta chains listed next were all sequenced from one sample in a study of blood T cells in healthy people across ages. A second PCR, run for roughly 7 to 12 cycles, used a sample-barcoded 5' primer plus a J-beta primer mix. MiXCR was run by TCRdb on the 5' RACE reads, yielding one entry per CDR3 protein. The sample carries about 640,000 distinct CDR3 sequences, 45% to 65% recorded once. Sample: blood. The receptor source for this set is a man between 60 and 70 years old in good health.

The rearrangement uses TRBV5-4 and TRBJ1-1; D may be TRBD1 (6 bases). Germline assignment: CDR1 SGHNT and CDR2 YYREEE (reference sequence). Trimming took off 2 bases at V and 3 bases at J, with 14 bases between the two ends. The CDR3 is made up of 15 amino acids. The CDR3 region is CASSFIRGRDTEAFF. CDR3 coding DNA: TGTGCCAGCAGCTTTATCAGGGGACGGGACACTGAAGCTTTCTTT. The variable domain in full, with the rest retrieved from reference TRBV5-4 and TRBJ1-1, is ETGVTQSPTHLIKTRGQQVTLRCSSQSGHNTVSWYQQALGQGPQFIFQYYREEENGRGNFPPRFSGLQFPNYSSELNVNALELDDSALYLCASSFIRGRDTEAFFGQGTRLTVV.

The genes are TRBV28 and TRBJ1-2; D call uncertain. Germline V gene lookup returns CDR1 MDHEN and CDR2 SYDVKM. This CDR3 has 15 amino acids. V lost 5 bases to trimming and J lost 0 bases, with 13 bases between them. The CDR3 sequence is CASSPPGQANYGYTF. In DNA form, the CDR3 reads TGTGCCAGCAGTCCCCCCGGGCAGGCTAACTATGGCTACACCTTC.

This clonotype has just a few counts. This chain uses TRBV7-9 with TRBJ1-2, with D maybe TRBD1 (6 bases). With 5 bases removed from V and 6 bases from J, the gap between germline ends came to 16 bases. The CDR3 loop spans 14 amino acids. CDR1 is SEHNR and CDR2 is FQNEAQ in the germline V gene (reference sequence). The DNA for the CDR3 is TGTGCCAGCAGCCTCTCAGGGGCTTGGGATGGCTACACCTTC. Protein product: CASSLSGAWDGYTF.

The chain recombines TRBV20-1 with TRBJ2-1; possible D gene TRBD2, 7 bases. The V end was cut by 5 bases, the J end by 4 bases, with 15 bases between. The CDR3 has 14 amino acids. Germline V gives CDR1 DFQATT, CDR2 SNEGSKA (reference sequence). The CDR3 sequence is CSAAGARGYNEQFF. The CDR3 DNA follows: TGCAGTGCTGCGGGGGCGCGCGGATACAATGAGCAGTTCTTC.

This clonotype was observed a few times. The J gene is TRBJ2-3, the V gene TRBV25-1; weak D call: TRBD2 (5 bases). Germline V lookup: CDR1 MGHDK, CDR2 SYGVNS. The CDR3 consists of 16 residues. With 1 base removed from V and 5 bases from J, the gap between germline ends came to 16 bases. CDR3 amino acids: CASSEWVGGSGDTQYF. CDR3 in DNA: TGTGCCAGCAGTGAATGGGTGGGCGGGTCAGGAGATACGCAGTATTTT.

V and J are TRBV20-1 and TRBJ2-5; no definite D call. The V gene's germline CDR1 is DFQATT and CDR2 SNEGSKA (reference sequence). The CDR3 runs 11 residues. The V end lost 0 bases, the J end lost 5 bases, and 4 bases lay between the germline ends. The CDR3 is CSAREVETQYF. The CDR3 coding sequence is TGCAGTGCTAGAGAAGTGGAGACCCAGTACTTC.

The genes are TRBV5-6 and TRBJ1-2; 9 nucleotides align to TRBD1. J gave up 1 base and V 6 bases, and 7 bases lay outside the gene matches. Germline CDR1 and CDR2: SGHDT and YYEEEE. The CDR3 runs 15 residues. As DNA, the CDR3 is TGTGCCAGCACGGTTACAGGGGGCGGTAACTATGGCTACACCTTC. The encoded protein is CASTVTGGGNYGYTF.

This clonotype occurred once. The V and J genes are TRBV20-1 and TRBJ1-2; D not resolved. CDR1 and CDR2 from the germline V gene are DFQATT and SNEGSKA (reference sequence). CDR3 length: 12 residues. V dropped 4 bases and J dropped 0 bases, with 6 bases sitting between them. CDR3 region: CSATVANYGYTF. The CDR3, as DNA: TGCAGTGCTACGGTAGCTAACTATGGCTACACCTTC.

The V call is TRBV5-6, the J call TRBJ2-7, with TRBD2 identical over 10 bases. The length of the CDR3 is 16 residues. CDR1 SGHDT and CDR2 YYEEEE come from the germline V gene. V lost 4 bases, J lost 1 base, and 8 bases stayed unmatched. CDR3: CASSHRLAGESYEQYF. The CDR3, as DNA: TGTGCCAGCAGCCACCGTCTAGCGGGGGAGTCCTACGAGCAGTACTTC.

The J gene is TRBJ2-7, the V gene TRBV13, with TRBD2 matching 11 bases. This CDR3 region has 16 residues. J gave up 0 bases and V 5 bases, and 6 bases lay outside the gene matches. CDR1 is PRHDT and CDR2 is FYEKMQ in the germline V gene (reference sequence). The CDR3, as DNA: TGTGCCAGCAGCGAGGAAACTAGCGGGGGCTCCTACGAGCAGTACTTC. Translation: CASSEETSGGSYEQYF.